This T cell receptor (beta chain) originates from a study of T cells in localized non-small cell lung cancer (dated by TCRdb to 2018 to 2021). With respect to the entire study: The study examined T cell repertoires in 200 to 300 patients with early-stage NSCLC and compared tumors with uninvolved tumor-adjacent lungs. The cohort was made up of some 240 treatment-naive NSCLC patients whose localized lung tumors had been resected. A mean age of about 66 years was recorded for the NSCLC patients, of whom more than 120 were male and about 100 were female.

Taking its sample share into account, this clone is medium-sized (0.01 to 0.1%). Its antigen is still unknown. No much larger clone exists at a distance of one base, and base qualities are not known. The immunoSEQ Assay was used to sequence TCR beta CDR3 regions from DNA. As for the authors' bioinformatics: T cell density was computed as TCR beta template counts normalized to usable DNA estimated by amplifying housekeeping genes. Using the preseqR package, richness was estimated by extrapolating to 120,000 templates for tissue samples and 400,000 templates for PBMC samples. Clonality was defined by subtracting Pielou's evenness from one. Differential abundance testing on productive amino-acid clonotypes, with a minimum total count of 5 and an alpha of 0.1, was used to identify tissue-enriched TCRs. Repertoire overlap between compartments was quantified with the Jaccard Index and Morisita Overlap Index. GLIPH grouped TCR beta CDR3s together with public tetramer-defined viral CDR3s, and a viral motif had to include at least three viral sequences and show V-gene enrichment. What TCRdb holds here is the immuneACCESS table cut down to in-frame rearrangements. Part of the clones is not present; checked against another copy, under half of the missing clones reflect an unresolved V gene, and the others are unexplained. Clonal size and the V and J genes are those of that table, whereas D and trimming came from the DNA. This sample comprises tens of thousands of clones, 85% of them detected only once. The ten most abundant clones make up more than 15% of the sample.

CDR1 and CDR2, looked up from the germline V gene, are MNHEY and SVGAGI. Its CDR3 holds 15 amino acids, cysteine through phenylalanine. This entry keeps only the CDR3 DNA: 45 bases, framed from base 1. Trimming takes 0 bases off V and 6 bases off J; junction bases not matched to a gene: 7. At diagnosis, tumor, uninvolved tumor-adjacent lung and peripheral blood were collected and then preserved as a mix of FFPE and fresh-frozen material. For TCR repertoire profiling, blood samples were analyzed as peripheral blood mononuclear cells. General conclusions and limits of the study: Higher T cell density in blood was associated with longer overall survival, whereas higher clonality in adjacent lung was associated with shorter survival. Of the top 100 tumor clones, a median of around 57 were detected in paired uninvolved adjacent lung; about 28 were also among that lung's top 100. Because multi-region tumor sequencing was not performed, intratumor heterogeneity could not be ruled out. Uninvolved tumor-adjacent lung showed the highest T cell clonality, higher than tumor, which suggests more focused antigenic responses in the adjacent lung. Because the study design was exploratory, TCR variables were selected using unadjusted p-values without false-discovery rate correction.

The rearranged segments are TRBV6-5 and TRBJ2-7, and 8 junctional nucleotides match TRBD1. The sample was PBMCs, taken before any cancer treatment. This TCR was recovered from a woman aged 40 to 75 with stage II squamous cell lung carcinoma. The CDR3 protein is CASSYSRGRIVEQYF. Read as DNA, the sequence is TGTGCCAGCAGTTACTCCAGGGGGCGGATCGTCGAGCAGTACTTC.